The T cell receptor (beta chain) under discussion was sequenced for a study of PD-L1 blockade in urothelial cancer. In the study overall: About 90% of the 29 patients were males with bladder-origin urothelial cancer. Findings and caveats of the study: Pretreatment peripheral blood TCR clonality that fell below the median predicted better survival among the patients studied.

Comments on this clone: Its target is unknown.

Data came from immunoSEQ multiplex PCR; TCRdb stores just in-frame clones and leaves some out. The table lists approximately 51,000 clones, roughly 86% of them singletons. Patient disease was locally advanced or metastatic urothelial carcinoma. Each patient gave between 1 and 8 samples of peripheral blood mononuclear cells, which were collected pretreatment and during treatment. CDR3 length: 19 amino acids. The trim removed 6 bases at V and 1 base at J, leaving 16 bases unmatched. Germline CDR1 reads MNHEY; CDR2 reads SMNVEV (reference sequence). The material sequenced was PBMCs, taken around atezolizumab (anti-PD-L1) treatment. This clonotype was obtained from a man in his sixties with urothelial cancer. The chain has TRBV27 and TRBJ2-4, with TRBD1 identical over 9 bases. The CDR3 coding sequence is TGTGCCAGCAGGAAGACCGGGACAGGGCTCCGTCTTGCCAAAAACATTCAGTACTTC. As protein: CASRKTGTGLRLAKNIQYF.